Sequencing of this TCR beta chain was carried out in a study of PD-L1 blockade in urothelial cancer. Study-level background: Most patients, about nine tenths of the roughly 29, were males with bladder-origin cancer. Notes on the study in general: Better survival was forecast by a pretreatment blood TCR clonality below the median.

Here immunoSEQ multiplex PCR was the method, and the copy in TCRdb shows in-frame clones only, minus some. The data contain 95,000 or so clones, roughly 91% of them singletons. V was pared by 2 bases and J by 5 bases, with 12 bases between. This CDR3 is 14 amino acids long. Looked up from germline, CDR1 is SGHTA and CDR2 is FQGNSA. Worth noting for this clone: Its target is unknown.

Noted time point: pretreatment peripheral blood. Sequences were derived from PBMCs, sampled around atezolizumab (anti-PD-L1) treatment. The TCR comes from a man in his fifties or sixties with urothelial cancer. This rearrangement joins TRBV7-2 to TRBJ1-1, with D perhaps TRBD1 (5 bases). CDR3 in amino acids: CASSLNFRGTEAFF. In nucleotides, the CDR3 is TGTGCCAGCAGCTTAAATTTTCGGGGGACTGAAGCTTTCTTT.